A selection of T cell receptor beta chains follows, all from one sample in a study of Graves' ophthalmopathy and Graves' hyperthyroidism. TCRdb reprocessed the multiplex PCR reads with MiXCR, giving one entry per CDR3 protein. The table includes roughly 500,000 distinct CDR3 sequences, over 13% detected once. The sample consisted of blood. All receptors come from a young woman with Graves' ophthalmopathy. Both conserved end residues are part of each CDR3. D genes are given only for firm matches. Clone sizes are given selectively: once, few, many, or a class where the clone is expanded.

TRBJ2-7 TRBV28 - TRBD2 CASSLPGGLPPYEQYF TGTGCCAGCAGTTTACCGGGGGGGCTGCCTCCCTACGAGCAGTACTTC
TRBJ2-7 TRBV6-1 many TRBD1 CASSEGTGTGTYEQYF TGTGCCAGCAGTGAAGGAACCGGGACAGGGACCTACGAGCAGTACTTC
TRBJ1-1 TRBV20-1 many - CSARVFGGKNTEAFF TGCAGTGCTAGAGTTTTCGGCGGGAAGAACACTGAAGCTTTCTTT
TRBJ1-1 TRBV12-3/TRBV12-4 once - CATRGPAMNTEAFF TGTGCCACCAGGGGACCCGCAATGAACACTGAAGCTTTCTTT
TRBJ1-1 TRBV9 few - CASSVGEYTEAFF TGTGCCAGCAGCGTAGGCGAGTACACTGAAGCTTTCTTT
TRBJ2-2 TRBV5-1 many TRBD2 CASSRTSGGARTGELFF TGCGCCAGCAGCCGGACTAGCGGGGGGGCCAGGACCGGGGAGCTGTTTTTT
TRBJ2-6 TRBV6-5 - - CASSYSRGGSGANVLTF TGTGCCAGCAGTTACTCGAGGGGAGGCTCTGGGGCCAACGTCCTGACTTTC
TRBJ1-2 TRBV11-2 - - CASSYPLQEFAYGYTF TGTGCCAGCAGCTACCCATTGCAGGAGTTCGCCTATGGCTACACCTTC
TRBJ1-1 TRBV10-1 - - CASSEYKTEAFF TGCGCCAGCAGCGAATACAAGACTGAAGCTTTCTTT
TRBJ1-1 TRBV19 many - CASSSRGLRNTEAFF TGTGCCAGTAGTTCAAGGGGCTTGAGGAACACTGAAGCTTTCTTT
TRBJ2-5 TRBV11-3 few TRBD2 CASSLDGREGTQYF TGTGCCAGCAGCTTAGATGGGCGGGAGGGGACCCAGTACTTC
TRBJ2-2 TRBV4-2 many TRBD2 CASSPQRLAGGDWNTGELFF TGTGCCAGCAGCCCACAGCGACTAGCGGGGGGCGATTGGAACACCGGGGAGCTGTTTTTT
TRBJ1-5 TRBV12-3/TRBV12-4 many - CASKWGSNQPQHF TGTGCCAGCAAGTGGGGTAGCAATCAGCCCCAGCATTTT
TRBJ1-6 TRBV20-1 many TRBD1 CSATRGTGVNSPLHF TGCAGTGCTACTCGAGGGACAGGGGTTAATTCACCCCTCCACTTT
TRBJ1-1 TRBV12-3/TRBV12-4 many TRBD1 CASSFAPGQGQFSAFF TGTGCCAGCAGTTTCGCCCCGGGACAGGGTCAATTTTCGGCTTTCTTT
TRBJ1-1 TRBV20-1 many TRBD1 CSASGQGASEAFF TGCAGTGCTAGCGGACAGGGGGCTTCTGAAGCTTTCTTT
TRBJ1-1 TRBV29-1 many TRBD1 CSSDRDGSTEAFF TGCAGCTCAGACAGGGACGGGAGTACTGAAGCTTTCTTT
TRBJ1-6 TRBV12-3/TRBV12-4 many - CASRPVGYSPLHF TGTGCCAGCAGACCCGTCGGGTATTCACCCCTCCACTTT
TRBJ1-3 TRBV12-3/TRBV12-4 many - CASPSPGNTIYF TGTGCCAGCCCTTCGCCAGGAAACACCATATATTTT
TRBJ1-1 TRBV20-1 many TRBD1 CSARVRQGADTEAFF TGCAGTGCTAGAGTTAGACAGGGGGCGGACACTGAAGCTTTCTTT
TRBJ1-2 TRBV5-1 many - CASSLAVGHYGYTF TGCGCCAGCAGCTTGGCCGTGGGCCACTATGGCTACACCTTC
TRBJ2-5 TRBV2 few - CASSEALGQVQETQYF TGTGCCAGCAGTGAAGCGCTGGGGCAGGTCCAAGAGACCCAGTACTTC
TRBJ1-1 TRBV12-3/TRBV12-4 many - CASSLSVYENTEAFF TGTGCCAGCAGTTTATCGGTATACGAGAACACTGAAGCTTTCTTT
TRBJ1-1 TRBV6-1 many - CASSDVGSEAFF TGTGCCAGCAGTGACGTGGGGTCTGAAGCTTTCTTT
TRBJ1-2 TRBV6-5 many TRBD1 CASNFRDRAHGYTF TGTGCCAGCAATTTCCGGGACAGGGCCCATGGCTACACCTTC
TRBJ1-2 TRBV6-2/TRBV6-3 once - CASSTPGTSEGYGYTF TGTGCCAGCAGTACGCCCGGGACTTCAGAGGGCTATGGCTACACCTTC
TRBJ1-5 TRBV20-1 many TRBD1 CSATGGISNQPQHF TGCAGTGCTACAGGGGGCATTAGCAATCAGCCCCAGCATTTT
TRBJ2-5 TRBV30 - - CAWSVLGGAQETQYF TGTGCCTGGAGTGTATTGGGCGGTGCCCAAGAGACCCAGTACTTC
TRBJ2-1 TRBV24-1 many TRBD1 CATSDLGQGAYNEQFF TGTGCCACCAGTGATTTAGGACAGGGGGCCTACAATGAGCAGTTCTTC
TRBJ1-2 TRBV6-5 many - CASSYHLGSGYGYTF TGTGCCAGCAGTTACCATCTGGGCTCGGGGTATGGCTACACCTTC
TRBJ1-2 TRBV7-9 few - CASSQQVLGYTF TGTGCCAGCAGCCAACAGGTCCTTGGCTACACCTTC
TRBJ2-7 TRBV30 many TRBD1 CAWQGNRGEQYF TGTGCCTGGCAGGGAAACAGGGGGGAGCAGTACTTC